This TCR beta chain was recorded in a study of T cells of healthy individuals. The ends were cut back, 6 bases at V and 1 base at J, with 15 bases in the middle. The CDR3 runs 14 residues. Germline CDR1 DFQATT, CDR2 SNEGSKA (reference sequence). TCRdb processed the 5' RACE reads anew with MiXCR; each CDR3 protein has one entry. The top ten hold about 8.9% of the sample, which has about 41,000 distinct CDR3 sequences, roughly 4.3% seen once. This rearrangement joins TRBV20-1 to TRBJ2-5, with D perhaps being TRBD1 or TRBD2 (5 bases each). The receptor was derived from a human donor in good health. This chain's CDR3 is CSANHWGSQETQYF. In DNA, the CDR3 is TGCAGTGCAAACCATTGGGGGAGCCAAGAGACCCAGTACTTC.